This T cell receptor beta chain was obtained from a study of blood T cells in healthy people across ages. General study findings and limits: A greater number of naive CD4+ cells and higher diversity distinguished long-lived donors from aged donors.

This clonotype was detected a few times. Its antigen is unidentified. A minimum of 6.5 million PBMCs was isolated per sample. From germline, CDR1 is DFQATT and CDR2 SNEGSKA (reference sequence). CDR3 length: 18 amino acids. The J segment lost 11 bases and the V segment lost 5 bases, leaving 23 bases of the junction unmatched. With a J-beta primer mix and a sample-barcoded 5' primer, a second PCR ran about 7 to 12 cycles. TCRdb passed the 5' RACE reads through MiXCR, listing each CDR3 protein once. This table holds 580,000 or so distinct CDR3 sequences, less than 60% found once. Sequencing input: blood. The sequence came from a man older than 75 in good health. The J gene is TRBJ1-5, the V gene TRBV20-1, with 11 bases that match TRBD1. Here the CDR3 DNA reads TGCAGTGCTTCCTACACGGGACAGGGGGTTCCTCGGGGGAAGACCCAGCATTTT. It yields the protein CSASYTGQGVPRGKTQHF.